The entry that follows covers one T cell receptor beta chain sequence. The data derive from a study of blood T cells in healthy people across ages. A second PCR, run for 7 to 11 cycles, used a sample-barcoded 5' primer plus a J-beta primer mix. TCRdb re-called the 5' RACE reads with MiXCR, one entry per CDR3 protein. The repertoire has about 1.4 million distinct CDR3 sequences, 45% to 70% of them found once; the top ten carry roughly 7%. Deletions cut 6 bases from V and 4 bases from J, with 18 bases between. The CDR3 extends over 15 amino acids. The V call is TRBV12-3 or TRBV12-4, the J call TRBJ1-1; tentative D call: TRBD1 (6 bases). Specimen: blood. This clonotype originated in a man younger than 35 in good health. CDR3 nucleotide sequence: TGTGCCAGCAGCCCCCAACGGGGGGCTGGCACTGAAGCTTTCTTT. Amino acids: CASSPQRGAGTEAFF.